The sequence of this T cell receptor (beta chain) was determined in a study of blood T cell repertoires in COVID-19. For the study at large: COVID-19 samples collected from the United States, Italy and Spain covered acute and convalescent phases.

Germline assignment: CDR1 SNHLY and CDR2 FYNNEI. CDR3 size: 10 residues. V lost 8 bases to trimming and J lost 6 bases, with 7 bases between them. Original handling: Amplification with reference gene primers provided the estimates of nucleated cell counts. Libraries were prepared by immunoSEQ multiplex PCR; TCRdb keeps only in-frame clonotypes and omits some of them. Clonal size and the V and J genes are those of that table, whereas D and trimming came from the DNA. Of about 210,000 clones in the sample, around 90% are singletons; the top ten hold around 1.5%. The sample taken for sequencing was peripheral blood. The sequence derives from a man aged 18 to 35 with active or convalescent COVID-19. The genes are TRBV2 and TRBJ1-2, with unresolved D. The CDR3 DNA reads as TGTGCCAGCGGGAGGAATGGCTACACCTTC. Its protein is CASGRNGYTF. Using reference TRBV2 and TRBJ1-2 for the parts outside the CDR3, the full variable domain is EPEVTQTPSHQVTQMGQEVILRCVPISNHLYFYWYRQILGQKVEFLVSFYNNEISEKSEIFDDQFSVERPDGSNFTLKIRSTKLEDSAMYFCASGRNGYTFGSGTRLTVV.